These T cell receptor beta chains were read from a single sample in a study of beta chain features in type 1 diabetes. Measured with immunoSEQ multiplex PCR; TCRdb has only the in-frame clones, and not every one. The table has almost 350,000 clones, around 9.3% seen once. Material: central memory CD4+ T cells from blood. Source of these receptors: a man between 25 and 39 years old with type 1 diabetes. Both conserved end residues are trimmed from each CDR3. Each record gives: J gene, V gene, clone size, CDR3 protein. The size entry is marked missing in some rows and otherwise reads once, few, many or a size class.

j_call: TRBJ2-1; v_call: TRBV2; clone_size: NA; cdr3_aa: ASSESELRSDEQF
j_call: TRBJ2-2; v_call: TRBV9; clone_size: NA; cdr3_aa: ASSVVASATNTGELF
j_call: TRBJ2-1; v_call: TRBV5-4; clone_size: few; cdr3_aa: ASSFPSGGAYNEQF
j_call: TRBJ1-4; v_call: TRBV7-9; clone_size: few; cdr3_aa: ASSLNVQQNEKLF
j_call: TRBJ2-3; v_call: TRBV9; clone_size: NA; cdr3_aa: ASSVGGRNTQY
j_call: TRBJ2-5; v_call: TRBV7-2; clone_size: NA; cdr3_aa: ASSFGRETQY
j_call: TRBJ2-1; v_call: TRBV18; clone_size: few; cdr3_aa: ASSPSRDNEQF
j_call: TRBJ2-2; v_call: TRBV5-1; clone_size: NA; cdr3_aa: ASSVSFGQGGTGELF
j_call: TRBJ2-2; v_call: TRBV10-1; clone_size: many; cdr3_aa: ASSSQLAGELF
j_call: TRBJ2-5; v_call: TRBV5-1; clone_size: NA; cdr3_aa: ASSFGQAAQETQY
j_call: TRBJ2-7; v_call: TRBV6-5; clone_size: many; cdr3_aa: ASSRGQALSEQY
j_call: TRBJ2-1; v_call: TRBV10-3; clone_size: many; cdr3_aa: AGAGSGNEQF
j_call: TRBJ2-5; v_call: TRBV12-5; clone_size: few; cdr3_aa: ASGKPSGVETQY
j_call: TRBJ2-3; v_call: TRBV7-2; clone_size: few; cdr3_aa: ASRLDTDTQY
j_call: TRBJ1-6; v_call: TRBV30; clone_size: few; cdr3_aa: AWSRQGFGSPLH